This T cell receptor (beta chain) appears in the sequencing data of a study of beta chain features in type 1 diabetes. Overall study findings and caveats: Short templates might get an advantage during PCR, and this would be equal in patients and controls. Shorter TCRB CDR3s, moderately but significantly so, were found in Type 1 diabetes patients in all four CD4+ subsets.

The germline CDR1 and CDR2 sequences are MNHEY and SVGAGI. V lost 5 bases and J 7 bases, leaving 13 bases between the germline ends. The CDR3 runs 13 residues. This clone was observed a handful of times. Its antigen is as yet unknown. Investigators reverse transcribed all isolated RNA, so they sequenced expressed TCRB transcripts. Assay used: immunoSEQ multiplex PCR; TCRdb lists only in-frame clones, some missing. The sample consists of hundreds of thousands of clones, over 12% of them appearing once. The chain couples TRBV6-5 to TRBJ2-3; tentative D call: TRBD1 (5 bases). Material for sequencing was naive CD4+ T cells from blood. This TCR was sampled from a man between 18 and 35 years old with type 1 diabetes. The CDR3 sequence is CASSDRRANTQYF. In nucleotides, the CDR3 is TGTGCCAGCAGTGACAGACGGGCTAATACGCAGTATTTT.